The sequence of this T cell receptor beta chain was determined in a study of T cells in Graves' hyperthyroidism and ophthalmopathy. V gave up 2 bases and J gave up 5 bases, with 18 bases separating them. This CDR3 region has 16 residues. Per the germline V gene, CDR1 is SGHNT and CDR2 is YENEEA. This clonotype was counted at least ten times. Amplified regions were TCR beta CDR3 sequences from RNA transcripts. The HTBI set primed first-round TCR CDR3 RT-PCR. TCRdb re-called the multiplex PCR reads with MiXCR, one entry per CDR3 protein. Seen here are under 450,000 distinct CDR3 sequences, 15% to 18% observed once, and the top ten hold 7.7%.

Sequenced input: blood. The origin of this receptor is a young woman with Graves' hyperthyroidism. This chain joins TRBV11-3 and TRBJ2-5; maybe TRBD2 (6 bases). The CDR3 bases are TGTGCCAGCAGCTTACAGGCCGGGAGAGAGTATGAGACCCAGTACTTC. Translating it yields CASSLQAGREYETQYF.